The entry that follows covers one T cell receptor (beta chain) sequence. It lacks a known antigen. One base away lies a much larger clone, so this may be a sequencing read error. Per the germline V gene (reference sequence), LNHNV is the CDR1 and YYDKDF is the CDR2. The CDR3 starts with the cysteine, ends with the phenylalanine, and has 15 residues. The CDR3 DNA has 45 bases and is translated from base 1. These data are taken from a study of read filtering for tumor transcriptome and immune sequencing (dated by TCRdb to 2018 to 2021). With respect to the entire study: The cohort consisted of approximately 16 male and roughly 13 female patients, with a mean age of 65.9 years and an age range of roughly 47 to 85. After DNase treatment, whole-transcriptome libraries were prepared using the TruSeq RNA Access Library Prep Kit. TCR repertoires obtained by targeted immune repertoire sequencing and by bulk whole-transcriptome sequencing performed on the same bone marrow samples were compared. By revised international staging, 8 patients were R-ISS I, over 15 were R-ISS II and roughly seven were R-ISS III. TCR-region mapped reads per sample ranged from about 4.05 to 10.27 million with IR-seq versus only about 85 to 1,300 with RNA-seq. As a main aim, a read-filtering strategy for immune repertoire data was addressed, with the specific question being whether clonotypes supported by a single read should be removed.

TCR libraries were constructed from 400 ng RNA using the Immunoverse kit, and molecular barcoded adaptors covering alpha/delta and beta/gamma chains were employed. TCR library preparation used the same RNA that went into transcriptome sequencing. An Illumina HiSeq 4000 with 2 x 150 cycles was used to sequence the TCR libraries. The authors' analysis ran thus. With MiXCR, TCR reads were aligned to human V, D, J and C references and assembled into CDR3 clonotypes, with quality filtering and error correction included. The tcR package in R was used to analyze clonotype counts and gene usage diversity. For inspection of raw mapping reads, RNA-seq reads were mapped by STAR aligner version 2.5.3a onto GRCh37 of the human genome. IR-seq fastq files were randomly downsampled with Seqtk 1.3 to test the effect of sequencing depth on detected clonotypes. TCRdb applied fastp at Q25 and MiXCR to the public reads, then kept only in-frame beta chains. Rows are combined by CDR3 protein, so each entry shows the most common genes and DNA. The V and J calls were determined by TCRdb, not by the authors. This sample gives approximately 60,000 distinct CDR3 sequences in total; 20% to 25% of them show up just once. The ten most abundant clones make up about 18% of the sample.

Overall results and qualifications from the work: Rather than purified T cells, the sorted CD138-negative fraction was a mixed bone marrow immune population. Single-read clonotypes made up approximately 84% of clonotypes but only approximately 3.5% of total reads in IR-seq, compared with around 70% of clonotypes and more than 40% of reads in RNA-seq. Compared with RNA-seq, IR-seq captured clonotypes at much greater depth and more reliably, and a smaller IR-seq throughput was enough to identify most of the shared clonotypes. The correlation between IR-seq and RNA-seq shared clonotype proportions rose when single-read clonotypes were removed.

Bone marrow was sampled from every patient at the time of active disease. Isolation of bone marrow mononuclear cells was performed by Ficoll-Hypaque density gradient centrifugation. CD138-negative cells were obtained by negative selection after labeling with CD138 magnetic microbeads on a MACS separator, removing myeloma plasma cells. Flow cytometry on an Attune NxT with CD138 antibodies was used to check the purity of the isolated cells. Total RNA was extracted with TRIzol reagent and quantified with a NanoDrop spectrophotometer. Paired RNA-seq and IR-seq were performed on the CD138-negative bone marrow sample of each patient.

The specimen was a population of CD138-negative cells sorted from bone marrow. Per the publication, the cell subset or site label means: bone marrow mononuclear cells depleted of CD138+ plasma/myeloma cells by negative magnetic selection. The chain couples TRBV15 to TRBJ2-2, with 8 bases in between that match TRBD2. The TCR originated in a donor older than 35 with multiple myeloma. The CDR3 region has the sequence CATVSAGGNTGEQFF. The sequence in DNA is TGTGCCACCGTTTCGGCGGGAGGAAACACCGGGGAGCAGTTTTTT.